This T cell receptor beta chain was documented in a study of cytomegalovirus exposure and HLA in healthy donors. Study findings and constraints: Most likely, a cluster of highly shared sequence variants arose as a sequencing artifact. The authors later found most CMV-associated TCR beta chains appeared HLA-restricted.

CDR1 SGHAT and CDR2 FQNNGV come from the germline V gene. The CDR3 totals 14 residues. V lost 2 bases, J lost 2 bases, and 10 bases lay in between. Nominally healthy donors were sampled, though unrecorded immune exposures were likely. Amplification used 60 Vbeta primers and 13 Jbeta primers. Measured with immunoSEQ multiplex PCR; TCRdb has only the in-frame clones, and not every one. The profile shows around 130,000 clones, 65% to 80% of them singletons. Comment on this clone: Its antigen is not known.

The chain carries TRBV11-2 and TRBJ2-7; unclear D gene. The sequenced sample was PBMCs. This TCR came from a human donor in good health. CDR3: CASSLSFSTYEQYF. In nucleotides, the CDR3 is TGTGCCAGCAGCTTAAGCTTCTCGACCTACGAGCAGTACTTC.